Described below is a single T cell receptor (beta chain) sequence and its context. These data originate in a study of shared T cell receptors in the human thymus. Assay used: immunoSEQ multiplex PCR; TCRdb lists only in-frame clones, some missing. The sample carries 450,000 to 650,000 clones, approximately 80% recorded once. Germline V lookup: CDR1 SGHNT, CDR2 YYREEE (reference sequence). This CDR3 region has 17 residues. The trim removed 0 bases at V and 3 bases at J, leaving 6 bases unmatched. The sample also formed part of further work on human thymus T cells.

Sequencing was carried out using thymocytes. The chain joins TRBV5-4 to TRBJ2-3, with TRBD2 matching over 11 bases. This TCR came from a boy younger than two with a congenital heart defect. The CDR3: CASSLVPTSGMTDTQYF. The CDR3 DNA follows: TGTGCCAGCAGCTTGGTCCCGACTAGCGGGATGACAGATACGCAGTATTTT.